This T cell receptor (beta chain) comes out of a study of blood T cells in healthy people across ages. Study conclusions and caveats: The diversity estimates, figures obtained from one million T cells, were considered underestimates.

Germline V gene lookup returns CDR1 KGHSH and CDR2 LQKENI. Trimming shortened V by 3 bases and J by 3 bases, and 9 bases separated the two germline ends. The CDR3 runs to 13 residues. Then a second PCR, running about 7 to 11 cycles, was carried out with a sample-barcoded 5' primer and a J-beta primer mix. Unique molecular identifiers of 12 random nucleotides labeled each cDNA. MiXCR, applied by TCRdb to the 5' RACE reads, yields one record per CDR3 protein. The table includes fewer than 2,000,000 distinct CDR3 sequences, roughly a third detected once. Sample donors were healthy Caucasian individuals that came from Russia, aged about 6 to 100. This clonotype was counted only a few times. Its specificity is unknown.

This TCR was sampled from a woman in her twenties or thirties in good health. Material: blood. The chain combines TRBV18 with TRBJ2-7; possible D gene TRBD1, 6 bases. CDR3 sequence: CASSPGANYEQYF. CDR3 nucleotides: TGTGCCAGCTCACCGGGGGCTAACTACGAGCAGTACTTC.